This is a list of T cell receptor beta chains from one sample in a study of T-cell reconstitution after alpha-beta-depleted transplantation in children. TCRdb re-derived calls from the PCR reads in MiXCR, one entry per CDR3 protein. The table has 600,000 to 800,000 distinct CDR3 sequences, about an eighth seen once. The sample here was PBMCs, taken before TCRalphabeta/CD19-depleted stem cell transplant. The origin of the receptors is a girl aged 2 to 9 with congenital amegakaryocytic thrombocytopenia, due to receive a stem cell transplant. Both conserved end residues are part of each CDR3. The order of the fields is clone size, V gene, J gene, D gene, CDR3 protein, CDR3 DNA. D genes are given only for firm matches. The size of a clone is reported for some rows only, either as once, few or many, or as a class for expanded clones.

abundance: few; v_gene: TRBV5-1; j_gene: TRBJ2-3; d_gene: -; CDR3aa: CASSLVDTRGTDTQYF; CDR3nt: TGCGCCAGCAGCTTGGTAGACACGAGGGGCACAGATACGCAGTATTTT
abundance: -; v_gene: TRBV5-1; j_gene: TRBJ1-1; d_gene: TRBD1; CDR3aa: CASSLEGADSNTEAFF; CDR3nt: TGCGCCAGCAGCTTGGAGGGGGCAGACTCGAACACTGAAGCTTTCTTT
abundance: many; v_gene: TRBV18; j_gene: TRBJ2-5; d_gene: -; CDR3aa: CASSPVTSVVQETQYF; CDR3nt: TGTGCCAGCTCACCAGTGACCAGCGTGGTCCAAGAGACCCAGTACTTC
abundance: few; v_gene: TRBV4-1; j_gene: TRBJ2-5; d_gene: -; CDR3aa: CASSQDRGDSRTQYF; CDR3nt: TGCGCCAGCAGCCAAGACAGGGGGGATTCGCGGACCCAGTACTTC
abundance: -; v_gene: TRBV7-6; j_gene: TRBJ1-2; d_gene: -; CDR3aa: CASSLRPGQYGYTF; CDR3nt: TGTGCCAGCAGCTTACGCCCCGGACAATATGGCTACACCTTC
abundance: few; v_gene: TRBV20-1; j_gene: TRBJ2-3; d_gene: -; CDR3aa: CSAPDGGTDTQYF; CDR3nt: TGCAGTGCCCCCGACGGAGGCACAGATACGCAGTATTTT
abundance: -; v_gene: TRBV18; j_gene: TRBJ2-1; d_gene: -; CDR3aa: CASSPDLSSSYNEQFF; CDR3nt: TGTGCCAGCTCACCAGACCTATCGAGCTCCTACAATGAGCAGTTCTTC
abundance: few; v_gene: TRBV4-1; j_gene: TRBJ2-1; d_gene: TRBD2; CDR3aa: CASSQGGLAGQFF; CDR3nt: TGCGCCAGCAGCCAAGGAGGACTAGCGGGGCAGTTCTTC
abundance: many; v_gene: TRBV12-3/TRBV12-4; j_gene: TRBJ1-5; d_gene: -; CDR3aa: CASSFGRDNQPQHF; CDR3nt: TGTGCCAGCAGTTTCGGCAGAGACAATCAGCCCCAGCATTTT
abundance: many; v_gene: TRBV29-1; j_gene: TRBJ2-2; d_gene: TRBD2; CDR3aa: CSVQSGRNTGELFF; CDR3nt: TGCAGCGTTCAGAGCGGGAGGAACACCGGGGAGCTGTTTTTT
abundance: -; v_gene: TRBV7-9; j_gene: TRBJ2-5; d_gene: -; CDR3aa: CASSPISEGETQYF; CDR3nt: TGTGCCAGCAGCCCCATCAGTGAGGGGGAGACCCAGTACTTC
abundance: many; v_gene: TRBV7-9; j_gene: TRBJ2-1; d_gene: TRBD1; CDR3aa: CASSFSTGLWNEQFF; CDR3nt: TGTGCCAGCAGCTTCTCGACAGGGTTGTGGAATGAGCAGTTCTTC
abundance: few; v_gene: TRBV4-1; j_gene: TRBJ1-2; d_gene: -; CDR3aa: CASSQGGRTANYGYTF; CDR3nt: TGCGCCAGCAGCCAAGGGGGCCGGACAGCAAACTATGGCTACACCTTC
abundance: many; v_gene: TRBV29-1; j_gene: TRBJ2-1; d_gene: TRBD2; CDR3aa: CSVERRLAGGPGGNEQFF; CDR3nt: TGCAGCGTTGAGAGGCGACTAGCGGGAGGGCCGGGGGGAAATGAGCAGTTCTTC
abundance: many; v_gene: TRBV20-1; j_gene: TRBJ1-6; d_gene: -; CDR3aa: CSASRGQYNSPLHF; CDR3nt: TGCAGTGCTAGTCGTGGACAGTATAATTCACCCCTCCACTTT
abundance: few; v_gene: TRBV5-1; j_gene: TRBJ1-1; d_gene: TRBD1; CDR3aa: CASSAGQANTEAFF; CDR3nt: TGCGCCAGCAGCGCGGGACAGGCGAACACTGAAGCTTTCTTT
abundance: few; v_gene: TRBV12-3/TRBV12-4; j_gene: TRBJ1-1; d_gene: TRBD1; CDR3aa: CASSLWGQGAAFF; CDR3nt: TGTGCCAGCAGTTTATGGGGACAGGGGGCTGCTTTCTTT
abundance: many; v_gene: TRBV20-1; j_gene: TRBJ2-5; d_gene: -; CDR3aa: CSATPGTQQETQYF; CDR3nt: TGCAGTGCAACTCCCGGGACACAACAAGAGACCCAGTACTTC
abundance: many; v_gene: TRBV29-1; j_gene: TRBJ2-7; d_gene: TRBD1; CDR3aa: CSVDAAGQGYEQYF; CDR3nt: TGCAGCGTTGATGCGGCGGGACAGGGCTACGAGCAGTACTTC
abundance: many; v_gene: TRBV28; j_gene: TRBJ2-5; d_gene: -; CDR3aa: CASSKSLGPLIETQYF; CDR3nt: TGTGCCAGCAGTAAATCCCTGGGGCCGCTTATAGAGACCCAGTACTTC
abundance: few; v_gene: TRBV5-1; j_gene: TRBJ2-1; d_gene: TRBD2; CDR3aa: CASSSSGEGYNEQFF; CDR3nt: TGCGCCAGCAGCTCTAGCGGAGAAGGTTACAATGAGCAGTTCTTC
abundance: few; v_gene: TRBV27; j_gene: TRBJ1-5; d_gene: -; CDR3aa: CASGWGPQPQHF; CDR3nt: TGTGCCAGCGGCTGGGGACCGCAGCCCCAGCATTTT
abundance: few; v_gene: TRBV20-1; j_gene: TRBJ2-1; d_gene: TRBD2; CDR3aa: CSAAGTSAYNEQFF; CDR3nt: TGCAGTGCTGCCGGGACTAGCGCTTACAATGAGCAGTTCTTC
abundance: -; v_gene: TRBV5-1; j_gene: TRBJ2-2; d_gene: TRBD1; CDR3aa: CASSLGDRGLIGEPFF; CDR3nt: TGCGCCAGCAGCTTAGGGGACAGGGGGCTGATCGGGGAGCCGTTTTTT
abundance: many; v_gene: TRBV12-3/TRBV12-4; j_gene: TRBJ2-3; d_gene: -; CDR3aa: CASRPGGGKRTDTQYF; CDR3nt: TGTGCCAGCAGGCCCGGAGGGGGTAAGAGGACAGATACGCAGTATTTT
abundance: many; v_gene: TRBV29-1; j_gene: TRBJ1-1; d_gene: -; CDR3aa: CSVERGRVTEAFF; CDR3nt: TGCAGCGTTGAACGCGGCAGGGTCACTGAAGCTTTCTTT
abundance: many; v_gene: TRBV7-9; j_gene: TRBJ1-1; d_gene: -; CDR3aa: CASSLRDTGGTEAFF; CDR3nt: TGTGCCAGCAGCTTACGGGACACCGGCGGGACTGAAGCTTTCTTT
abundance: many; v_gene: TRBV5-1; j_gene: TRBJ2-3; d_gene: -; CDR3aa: CASSLAQVTDTQYF; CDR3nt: TGCGCCAGCAGTCTAGCTCAAGTGACAGATACGCAGTATTTT
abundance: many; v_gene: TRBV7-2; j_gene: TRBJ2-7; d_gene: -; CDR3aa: CASSAMGQGMGEQYF; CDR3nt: TGTGCCAGCAGCGCCATGGGCCAGGGGATGGGCGAGCAGTACTTC
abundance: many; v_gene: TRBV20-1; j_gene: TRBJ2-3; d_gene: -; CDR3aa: CSARFRDTQYF; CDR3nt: TGCAGTGCTAGGTTTAGGGATACGCAGTATTTT
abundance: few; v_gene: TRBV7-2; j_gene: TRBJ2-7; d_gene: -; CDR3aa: CASSFTRNDEQYF; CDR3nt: TGTGCCAGCAGCTTTACTCGGAACGACGAGCAGTACTTC
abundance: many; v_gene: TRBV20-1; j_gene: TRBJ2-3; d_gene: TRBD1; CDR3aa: CSARNRGRTDTQYF; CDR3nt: TGCAGTGCTAGGAACAGGGGGCGAACAGATACGCAGTATTTT
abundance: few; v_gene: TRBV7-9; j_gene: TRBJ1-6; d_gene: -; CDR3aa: CASSETGTQNSPLHF; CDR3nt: TGTGCCAGCAGCGAAACCGGGACCCAAAATTCACCCCTCCACTTT
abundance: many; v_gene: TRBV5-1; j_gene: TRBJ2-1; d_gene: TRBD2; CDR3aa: CASSLSAGGSVEQFF; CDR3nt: TGCGCCAGCAGCTTGAGCGCGGGAGGGAGCGTTGAGCAGTTCTTC
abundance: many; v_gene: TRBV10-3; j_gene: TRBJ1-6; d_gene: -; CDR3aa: CAISESEFLPLHF; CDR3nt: TGTGCCATCAGTGAGTCAGAGTTCCTTCCCCTCCACTTT
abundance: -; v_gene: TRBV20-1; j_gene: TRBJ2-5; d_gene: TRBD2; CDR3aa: CSARALLATLQETQYF; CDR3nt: TGCAGTGCTAGAGCCCTACTAGCGACCCTCCAAGAGACCCAGTACTTC
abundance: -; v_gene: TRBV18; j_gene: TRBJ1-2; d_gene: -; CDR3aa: CASSPRLPYGYTF; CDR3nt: TGTGCCAGCTCACCCCGTCTGCCCTATGGCTACACCTTC
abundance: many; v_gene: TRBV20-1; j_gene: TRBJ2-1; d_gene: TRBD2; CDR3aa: CSAKKAGLAGLSYNEQFF; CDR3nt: TGCAGTGCCAAAAAGGCGGGGCTAGCGGGATTGTCCTACAATGAGCAGTTCTTC
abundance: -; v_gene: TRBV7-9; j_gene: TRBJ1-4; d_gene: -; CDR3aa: CASSLGSEKLFF; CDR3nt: TGTGCCAGCAGCTTAGGGTCTGAAAAACTGTTTTTT
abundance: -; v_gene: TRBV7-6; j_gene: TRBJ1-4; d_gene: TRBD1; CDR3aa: CASSKGAEVNEKLFF; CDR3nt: TGTGCCAGCAGCAAGGGGGCAGAGGTTAATGAAAAACTGTTTTTT
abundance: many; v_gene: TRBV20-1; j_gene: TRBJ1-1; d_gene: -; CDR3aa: CSASWQGPFF; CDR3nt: TGCAGTGCTAGTTGGCAGGGACCTTTCTTT